The 13 T cell receptor beta chains given below trace back to one sample, sequenced in a study of blood T cell repertoires in COVID-19. Repertoires were generated with immunoSEQ multiplex PCR, while TCRdb's copy carries only in-frame clones and drops some. The data show 250,000 to 300,000 clones, more than 80% seen once. The material sequenced was peripheral blood. The receptor source for this set is a woman aged 45-65 years with COVID-19, enrolled during active disease.

This chain links TRBV18 with TRBJ1-1; D remains unclear. The CDR3 has 15 amino acids. Germline values: CDR1 KGHSH, CDR2 LQKENI. The V gene lost 3 bases and the J gene lost 1 base, with 12 bases spanning the gap. The CDR3 DNA is TGTGCCAGCTCACCTCAGAGGGAGGGGAACACTGAAGCTTTCTTT. Its protein is CASSPQREGNTEAFF.

The gene calls are TRBV7-3 and TRBJ1-4, with 9 bases identical to TRBD1. Germline V CDR1 and CDR2: SGHTA, FQGTGA. The CDR3 length is 16 residues. Trimming removed 5 bases from V and 7 bases from J; junction bases left unmatched: 11. CDR3 nucleotide sequence: TGTGCCAGCAGCACCGGGACAGGGAAGCAGTTTGAAAAACTGTTTTTT. It yields the protein CASSTGTGKQFEKLFF.

This clone was detected once. The J gene is TRBJ2-5, the V gene TRBV5-4; 10 bases are a match to TRBD1. V was pared by 4 bases and J by 1 base, with 7 bases of the junction left unmatched. The CDR3 consists of 16 residues. Germline V lookup: CDR1 SGHNT, CDR2 YYREEE (reference sequence). DNA for the CDR3: TGTGCCAGCAGCGAGGGACAGGGGCCATCCCAAGAGACCCAGTACTTC. Amino acid sequence: CASSEGQGPSQETQYF.

The gene calls are TRBV19 and TRBJ1-2; TRBD1 matches 7 bases. The junction had 5 bases not matched to a gene; V was cut back by 5 bases and J by 2 bases. Looked up from germline, CDR1 is LNHDA and CDR2 is SQIVND (reference sequence). CDR3 size: 14 residues. The DNA of the CDR3 is TGTGCCAGTAGTCGTAAGGACAGGAACTATGGCTACACCTTC. This sequence encodes CASSRKDRNYGYTF. Full variable domain (remainder filled in from reference TRBV19 and TRBJ1-2): DGGITQSPKYLFRKEGQNVTLSCEQNLNHDAMYWYRQDPGQGLRLIYYSQIVNDFQKGDIAEGYSVSREKKESFPLTVTSAQKNPTAFYLCASSRKDRNYGYTFGSGTRLTVV.

J is TRBJ2-5 and V is TRBV30; TRBD2 aligns across 8 bases. CDR3 size: 14 residues. V lost 0 bases to trimming and J lost 5 bases; unmatched junction nucleotides: 5. Germline CDR1 GTSNPN, CDR2 SVGIG (reference sequence). The CDR3 nucleotides are TGTGCCTGGAGTGTACCCGGGAGGGGGGAGACCCAGTACTTC. The encoded protein is CAWSVPGRGETQYF.

This clone was recorded only once. This chain connects TRBV10-3 to TRBJ2-7; 7 nucleotides agree with TRBD2. Germline V gives CDR1 ENHRY, CDR2 SYGVKD. With 2 bases clipped from V and 7 bases from J, the junction kept 8 bases outside the gene matches. CDR3 length equals 14 residues. The CDR3: CAISEVGGPGEQYF. For the CDR3, the DNA is TGTGCCATCAGTGAGGTGGGAGGGCCGGGGGAGCAGTACTTC.

This chain uses TRBV4-2 with TRBJ2-7, with 7 positions matching TRBD2. V shed 3 bases and J 8 bases; nucleotides not matched to a gene: 16. The CDR3 length is 16 residues. Germline CDR1 is LGHNA and CDR2 is YNFKEQ. The CDR3 loop is CASSHRRLAGGHQQYF. The CDR3 bases are TGTGCCAGCAGCCACAGACGCTTAGCGGGCGGTCATCAGCAGTACTTC.

This clone was counted once. The chain combines TRBV25-1 with TRBJ2-2; TRBD2 agrees at 10 bases. J lost 7 bases, V lost 7 bases, and 9 bases had no gene match. CDR1 MGHDK and CDR2 SYGVNS come from the germline V gene. This CDR3 has 15 amino acids. The CDR3 DNA reads as TGTGCCAGCACAACTAGCGGGACCTTCCTCGGGGAGCTGTTTTTT. Translation gives CASTTSGTFLGELFF.

The chain is built from TRBV11-2 and TRBJ2-1, with 7 bases aligning to TRBD2. Germline CDR1 SGHAT, CDR2 FQNNGV. V was pared by 1 base and J by 0 bases, with 6 bases of the junction left unmatched. The CDR3 is made up of 17 amino acids. CDR3 region: CASSLAVGGSSYNEQFF. Here the CDR3 DNA reads TGTGCCAGCAGCTTAGCCGTCGGCGGGAGCTCCTACAATGAGCAGTTCTTC.

The V and J genes are TRBV6-4 and TRBJ1-1; D is perhaps TRBD1 (5 bases). The germline V and J ends were trimmed by 0 bases and 3 bases, with 17 bases remaining between them. CDR3 length: 17 residues. Germline CDR1 MRHNA, CDR2 SNTAGT. CDR3 nucleotide sequence: TGTGCCAGCAGTGACTCCGGCAGGGAGGTAGGGGACACTGAAGCTTTCTTT. Its translation: CASSDSGREVGDTEAFF.

A note on this clone: Its ends do not fully match the called genes, so a read error is possible. The rearrangement links TRBV19 to TRBJ1-2; D may be TRBD1 (5 bases). The CDR3 loop spans 8 amino acids. CDR1 and CDR2 from the germline V gene are LNHDA and SQIVND (reference sequence). The CDR3 sequence is CASSGAAF. As DNA, the CDR3 is TGTGCCAGTAGTGGGGCAGCCTTC. The whole variable domain, remainder taken from reference TRBV19 and TRBJ1-2, is DGGITQSPKYLFRKEGQNVTLSCEQNLNHDAMYWYRQDPGQGLRLIYYSQIVNDFQKGDIAEGYSVSREKKESFPLTVTSAQKNPTAFYLCASSGAAFGSGTRLTVV.

The chain has TRBV7-8 and TRBJ1-2; D might be TRBD1 (6 bases). Trimming left V 0 bases short and J 6 bases short, with 20 bases between. This CDR3 is 17 amino acids long. Germline V gene sequence: CDR1 SGHVS, CDR2 FQNEAQ. The CDR3 here is CASSLAYVEWSGDGYTF. CDR3 coding DNA: TGTGCCAGCAGCTTAGCGTACGTTGAGTGGTCAGGGGATGGCTACACCTTC.

The CDR3 is CASTSPRPYGYTF. DNA of the CDR3: TGTGCCAGCACCAGCCCCAGGCCATATGGCTACACCTTC. The rearrangement joins TRBV28 to TRBJ1-2; no reliable D call. V was pared by 7 bases and J by 5 bases, with 14 bases between. Per germline, CDR1 MDHEN and CDR2 SYDVKM. CDR3 length equals 13 residues.